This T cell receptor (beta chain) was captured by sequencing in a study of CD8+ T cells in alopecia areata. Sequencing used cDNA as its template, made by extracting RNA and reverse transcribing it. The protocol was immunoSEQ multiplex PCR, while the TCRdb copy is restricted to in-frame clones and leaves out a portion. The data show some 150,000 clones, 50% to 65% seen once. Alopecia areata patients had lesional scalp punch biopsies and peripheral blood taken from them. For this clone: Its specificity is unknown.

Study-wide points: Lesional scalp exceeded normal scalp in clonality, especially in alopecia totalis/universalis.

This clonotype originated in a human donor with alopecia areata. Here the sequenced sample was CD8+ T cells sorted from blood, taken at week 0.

CDR3 protein: CASSPGLAGPGELFF. The CDR3 DNA sequence: TGTGCCAGCAGCCCGGGACTAGCGGGGCCCGGGGAGCTGTTTTTT. J is TRBJ2-2 and V is TRBV27; 13 bases match TRBD2. The CDR3 totals 15 residues. V shed 6 bases and J 6 bases; nucleotides not matched to a gene: 4. Germline V gives CDR1 MNHEY, CDR2 SMNVEV (reference sequence).